A single sample is the source of the 21 T cell receptor beta chains below, sequenced in a study of shared clonotypes between healthy human individuals. Profiled with immunoSEQ multiplex PCR; TCRdb holds only in-frame clones, not every one. The top ten hold under 2% of the sample, which has about 2.1 million clones, about 94% seen once. Selected positively for CCR7 and CD45RO-negative, naive CD8 cells excluded terminally differentiated effector memory CD45RA+ cells. Sequenced sample: naive CD8+ T cells from PBMCs. Source of these receptors: a man aged 18-30 years in good health. Some clones in this sample may be carry-over from other donors' samples.

CDR3 amino acids: CASRMAGRNTEAFF. CDR3 coding DNA: TGTGCCAGCAGGATGGCAGGGCGGAACACTGAAGCTTTCTTT. V gene TRBV25-1 combines with J gene TRBJ1-1; D perhaps matches TRBD1 (5 bases). This CDR3 spans 14 amino acids. V was clipped by 6 bases and J by 1 base, with 12 bases between them. Germline assignment: CDR1 MGHDK and CDR2 SYGVNS.

In this sample, this clone turned up once. This chain connects TRBV28 to TRBJ1-1; D is ambiguous. CDR3 length: 15 residues. V gave up 5 bases and J gave up 2 bases, with 15 bases separating them. Germline lookup yields CDR1 MDHEN and CDR2 SYDVKM. This chain's CDR3 is CASSPVLQINTEAFF. CDR3 DNA sequence: TGTGCCAGCAGTCCCGTTCTACAGATTAACACTGAAGCTTTCTTT.

The chain has TRBV7-9 and TRBJ2-1; tentatively, D is TRBD2 (5 bases). Germline CDR1 reads SEHNR; CDR2 reads FQNEAQ (reference sequence). CDR3 length: 17 amino acids. Trimming took off 1 base at V and 10 bases at J, with 23 bases between the two ends. CDR3 region: CASSLGSRSGRRLEQFF. The CDR3 nucleotides are TGTGCCAGCAGCTTAGGTAGTCGGAGCGGACGGCGGTTGGAGCAGTTCTTC.

A note on this clone: Other DNA sequences in the sample encode the same CDR3. The chain employs TRBV27 and TRBJ2-7, with 9 bases that match TRBD1. The CDR3 runs to 15 residues. The trim removed 0 bases at V and 3 bases at J, leaving 3 bases unmatched. CDR1 is MNHEY, CDR2 SMNVEV, per germline (reference sequence). The CDR3 is CASSLSPGQGYEQYF. As DNA, the CDR3 is TGTGCCAGCAGTTTATCGCCGGGACAGGGCTACGAGCAGTACTTC.

The V call is TRBV28, the J call TRBJ1-2; TRBD1 agrees at 7 bases. Germline loops: CDR1 MDHEN, CDR2 SYDVKM. Trimming took 3 bases from V and 4 from J; bases not matched to a gene: 5. This CDR3 is built from 14 residues. DNA for the CDR3: TGTGCCAGCAGTTTCGACAGGGCCGCCTATGGCTACACCTTC. It translates to CASSFDRAAYGYTF.

Comment on this clone: In the same sample, other DNA sequences code for this CDR3. This rearrangement joins TRBV27 to TRBJ1-1; TRBD1 is a possible D gene (5 bases). The CDR3 is made up of 14 amino acids. Germline CDR1 and CDR2: MNHEY and SMNVEV (reference sequence). V was pared by 3 bases and J by 2 bases, with 10 bases between. The DNA of the CDR3 is TGTGCCAGCAGTTTTGGGGGGGGAAACACTGAAGCTTTCTTT. It specifies CASSFGGGNTEAFF.

The chain recombines TRBV28 with TRBJ2-7; a weak D match, TRBD2 (6 bases). V lost 5 bases and J lost 2, with 19 bases in between. This CDR3 is 16 amino acids long. Germline assignment: CDR1 MDHEN and CDR2 SYDVKM. Here the CDR3 reads CASSPLLPGVAYEQYF. CDR3 in DNA: TGTGCCAGCAGTCCCCTACTCCCGGGAGTCGCCTACGAGCAGTACTTC.

The chain combines TRBV7-6 with TRBJ1-1; 7 bases match TRBD1. In germline, CDR1 is SGHVS, CDR2 FNYEAQ. CDR3 length: 13 amino acids. The junction had 1 base not matched to a gene; V was cut back by 4 bases and J by 2 bases. The CDR3 nucleotides are TGTGCCAGCAGCTGGGACAGTAACACTGAAGCTTTCTTT. Protein product: CASSWDSNTEAFF.

The rearrangement joins TRBV7-8 to TRBJ2-7, with 9 bases lining up with TRBD2. The germline CDR1 and CDR2 sequences are SGHVS and FQNEAQ. The CDR3 runs to 15 residues. The J segment lost 5 bases and the V segment lost 4 bases, leaving 9 bases of the junction unmatched. In DNA form, the CDR3 reads TGTGCCAGCAGCTCAGAGGGCGCGGGGGGGGACGAGCAGTACTTC. As protein: CASSSEGAGGDEQYF. Full variable domain (remainder filled in from reference TRBV7-8 and TRBJ2-7): GAGVSQSPRYKVAKRGQDVALRCDPISGHVSLFWYQQALGQGPEFLTYFQNEAQLDKSGLPSDRFFAERPEGSVSTLKIQRTQQEDSAVYLCASSSEGAGGDEQYFGPGTRLTVT.

V and J are TRBV18 and TRBJ2-7, with D uncertain. V lost 3 bases to trimming and J lost 4 bases, with 10 bases between them. The germline V gene encodes CDR1 KGHSH and CDR2 LQKENI. CDR3 length: 13 amino acids. The DNA for the CDR3 is TGTGCCAGCTCACCCGGGCTAACGTACGAGCAGTACTTC. The encoded protein is CASSPGLTYEQYF.

This chain uses TRBV5-1 with TRBJ1-2; D unclear. Germline CDR1 SGHRS, CDR2 YFSETQ. Trimming removed 0 bases at V and 8 bases at J, with 11 bases between. The CDR3 is 13 residues long. CDR3 bases: TGCGCCAGCAGCTTGGATCCGGGTTGGGGCTACACCTTC. The encoded protein is CASSLDPGWGYTF.

As to this clone: Other DNA sequences in the sample encode the same CDR3. The V and J genes are TRBV6-1 and TRBJ1-5; D is ambiguous. The V end lost 2 bases, the J end lost 0 bases, and 8 bases lay between the germline ends. The CDR3 runs 15 residues. Germline CDR1 and CDR2: MNHNS and SASEGT. The CDR3 nucleotides are TGTGCCAGCAGTGAACGAGGGAATAGCAATCAGCCCCAGCATTTT. Translation gives CASSERGNSNQPQHF.

V is TRBV13 and J is TRBJ2-3, with 9 bases fitting TRBD2. The CDR3 has 16 amino acids. Germline V CDR1 and CDR2: PRHDT, FYEKMQ (reference sequence). V trimming: 5 bases; J trimming: 0 bases; junction bases outside the gene matches: 6. The CDR3 DNA is TGTGCCAGCAGCGTCGCGGGAGGGGAGAGCACAGATACGCAGTATTTT. It translates to CASSVAGGESTDTQYF.

CDR3 region: CASRGLPTEAFF. CDR3 DNA sequence: TGTGCCAGCCGGGGACTGCCCACTGAAGCTTTCTTT. This rearrangement joins TRBV6-1 to TRBJ1-1; a possible D gene is TRBD1 (5 bases). CDR3 size: 12 residues. V was shortened by 8 bases and J by 4 bases, with 11 bases between the two germline ends. Germline-derived CDR1 and CDR2 are MNHNS and SASEGT.

The rearrangement uses TRBV5-1 and TRBJ2-2; D gene unclear. V was clipped by 3 bases and J by 7 bases, with 16 bases between them. The germline CDR1 and CDR2 sequences are SGHRS and YFSETQ. The CDR3 contains 15 residues. CDR3 DNA sequence: TGCGCCAGCAGCTCGGACCACCCTCCGGGCGGGGAGCTGTTTTTT. This encodes CASSSDHPPGGELFF.

This chain joins TRBV28 and TRBJ1-5; possible D gene TRBD1, 5 bases. This CDR3 has 18 amino acids. Trimming removed 10 bases at V and 1 base at J, with 26 bases between. Germline V gene sequence: CDR1 MDHEN, CDR2 SYDVKM. The DNA for the CDR3 is TGTGCCACCCCTCGGTCGGGGGAGGATTGTGGGAGCAATCAGCCCCAGCATTTT. This sequence encodes CATPRSGEDCGSNQPQHF. The complete variable domain, with remaining parts taken from reference TRBV28 and TRBJ1-5, reads DVKVTQSSRYLVKRTGEKVFLECVQDMDHENMFWYRQDPGLGLRLIYFSYDVKMKEKGDIPEGYSVSREKKERFSLILESASTNQTSMYLCATPRSGEDCGSNQPQHFGDGTRLSIL.

The V gene is TRBV7-8, the J gene TRBJ1-5; D is undetermined. Deletions cut 5 bases from V and 4 bases from J, with 9 bases between. Germline V gene lookup returns CDR1 SGHVS and CDR2 FQNEAQ. There are 13 residues in the CDR3. The CDR3 is CASSGRLNQPQHF. The CDR3 DNA follows: TGTGCCAGCAGCGGCCGACTTAATCAGCCCCAGCATTTT. The full variable domain, in which reference TRBV7-8 and TRBJ1-5 provide the parts outside the CDR3, is GAGVSQSPRYKVAKRGQDVALRCDPISGHVSLFWYQQALGQGPEFLTYFQNEAQLDKSGLPSDRFFAERPEGSVSTLKIQRTQQEDSAVYLCASSGRLNQPQHFGDGTRLSIL.

The chain is built from TRBV11-2 and TRBJ2-2; 10 bases align to TRBD1. This CDR3 comprises 14 residues. The V and J ends lost 6 bases and 4 bases, in that order; junction bases with no gene match: 2. The germline gives CDR1 SGHAT, CDR2 FQNNGV. CDR3 bases: TGTGCCAGCAGGGGGACAGGGGCCACCGGGGAGCTGTTTTTT. Protein: CASRGTGATGELFF.

The J gene is TRBJ2-5, the V gene TRBV15, with 10 bases identical to TRBD1. V lost 0 bases, J lost 6 bases, and 7 bases stayed unmatched. CDR1 is LNHNV, CDR2 YYDKDF, per germline (reference sequence). This CDR3 region has 16 residues. This CDR3 reads CATSRDFGTGEQTQYF. The CDR3, as DNA: TGTGCCACCAGCAGAGATTTTGGGACAGGGGAACAGACCCAGTACTTC.

The J gene is TRBJ2-7, the V gene TRBV27; TRBD1 matches 11 bases. From germline, CDR1 is MNHEY and CDR2 SMNVEV (reference sequence). The CDR3 length is 15 residues. V shed 6 bases and J 3 bases; nucleotides not matched to a gene: 7. The CDR3 nucleotides read TGTGCCAGCAGCACCACCGGGACAGGGGGCTACGAGCAGTACTTC. Protein: CASSTTGTGGYEQYF.

The chain couples TRBV27 to TRBJ2-5; TRBD1 is a possible D gene (7 bases). The germline gives CDR1 MNHEY, CDR2 SMNVEV (reference sequence). V shed 0 bases and J shed 5 bases, with 25 bases lying between them. The CDR3 length is 19 residues. This CDR3 is CASSLSIRVSGGGVETQYF. CDR3 bases: TGTGCCAGCAGTTTATCGATACGTGTATCAGGAGGGGGCGTCGAGACCCAGTACTTC.